This TCR beta chain was observed in a study of cytomegalovirus exposure and HLA in healthy donors. Across the whole study: The 120 validation repertoires were produced on the same platform as the roughly 690 repertoires of the first cohort. This was reported in a later analysis.

Findings of the study overall: A later analysis found first-cohort TCR clusters tended to co-occur in the 90 to 150 validation repertoires. It was reported that the classifier diagnosed cytomegalovirus status with high specificity and sensitivity in both the original and validation cohorts.

Germline lookup yields CDR1 MNHNY and CDR2 SVGAGI (reference sequence). The CDR3 runs to 14 residues. The ends were cut back, 6 bases at V and 2 bases at J, with 13 bases in the middle. Clones were sequenced by immunoSEQ multiplex PCR, and TCRdb holds only the in-frame ones, with some missing. The sample records more than 110,000 clones, around 85% being singletons. The donors were members of the roughly 120-subject validation cohort (separate from the approximately 670-subject first cohort). This clone was observed a single time. Its matching antigen is unknown. The TCR was taken from a man between 18 and 29 years old in good health and CMV-seronegative. Sequenced: PBMCs. This chain joins TRBV6-6 and TRBJ1-1, with D unresolved. Here the CDR3 DNA reads TGTGCCAGCAGCCGGCCCGGGTCCAACACTGAAGCTTTCTTT. Its protein is CASSRPGSNTEAFF.